This T cell receptor beta chain was identified in a study of T cells in Graves' hyperthyroidism and ophthalmopathy (dated by TCRdb to between 2019 and 2020). Notes on the research overall: Peripheral blood samples were taken at the time of initial diagnosis, prior to any treatment. To identify TCR V-J signatures that set the groups apart, the researchers used a discovery cohort of 100 patients, made up of 40 to 45 with Graves' ophthalmopathy and around 58 with stable Graves' hyperthyroidism. Prospective prediction of ophthalmopathy was tested in an independent validation cohort consisting of 18 hyperthyroidism patients and more than 15 patients who later progressed to ophthalmopathy. The roughly 94 discovery patients were randomly divided into training and test sets at a 7:3 ratio. In roughly six Graves' hyperthyroidism patients, the study also compared T-cell repertoires from thyroid tissue with T-cell repertoires from blood. After sampling, hyperthyroidism patients received methimazole starting at 30 mg daily, and ophthalmopathy patients received high-dose intravenous methylprednisolone. TCR Vbeta CDR3 sequencing of 120 to 150 peripheral blood samples (approximately 44 ophthalmopathy, 70 to 85 hyperthyroidism and approximately 17 progressor patients) is reported in the paper.

Stable Graves' hyperthyroidism was defined as the absence of progression to ophthalmopathy over 18 months of follow-up. Hyperthyroidism patients were newly diagnosed, had a disease duration of under 2 months, and were aged 18 to 65 years. Any patient with an uncontrolled infection, another autoimmune disease, pregnancy or lactation was excluded. Diagnoses were based on clinical symptoms, serum thyroxine and TRAb, thyroid ultrasound and orbital computed tomography. PBMCs were separated from roughly 9.3 ml of fresh peripheral blood using Ficoll-Paque density gradient centrifugation. Trizol reagent was used to extract total RNA, and RNA quality was then checked on an Agilent 2100 Bioanalyzer. A few counts support this clonotype. There is no known antigen for this receptor. Qualities for individual bases were not recorded, and no much larger clone is one base off. The TCR beta CDR3 regions were amplified from RNA transcripts. For the first round of RT-PCR on the TCR CDR3, the HTBI primer set was used together with the Qiagen OneStep RT-PCR kit. Libraries were constructed in a second round of multiplex PCR, after which size selection and purification were performed. The libraries were sequenced on an Illumina HiSeq2000 using paired-end 100 bp reads. The published analysis was carried out like this. Raw data were processed with SOAPnuke, discarding reads with adapters, uncalled bases, mean Phred below 15, or no exact constant-primer or identifier match. COPE v1.2.5 was used to merge the high-quality paired reads, and each unique nucleotide sequence was defined as a clonotype. MiTCR v1.1 was used to align the clonotypes against IMGT TRBV, TRBD and TRBJ reference segments. The analysis was restricted to V-J combinations with a frequency above 0.0001, which together covered roughly 99% of the repertoires. The TCS score was defined as the ratio of F50 (clonal expansion) to E x V (chaos), calculated using BLOSUM62-based TCRdist between CDR3 peptides within each V-J. Welch's t-statistics and random forest reduced around 510 V-J features to 13, which were used in a naive Bayes classifier (R e1071). TCRdb reanalyzed the raw reads on its own, using fastp at Q25 for trimming and MiXCR for clone calling, and kept in-frame beta chains. CDR3 protein sequences are deduplicated, and each keeps its most common genes and DNA. TCRdb's processing, not the authors' own work, is the source of the V and J calls. Counted in this sample were about 620,000 distinct CDR3 sequences; under 20% of them appeared once. Clones ranked in the top ten supply approximately 3.9% of the sample.

The full study reports these points: In cross-validation, a model built on a 13 V-J signature told ophthalmopathy apart from stable hyperthyroidism with 85% to 90% sensitivity and roughly 82% specificity, and in testing the same model reached 80%/75%. In validation, progression to ophthalmopathy was predicted by the model with roughly 69% sensitivity and nearly 75% specificity, a median of approximately 6.5 months before onset. Most expanded thyroid clonotypes (frequency above 0.001) were also detected in blood, a finding suggesting that blood repertoires may reflect thyroid immune responses. No statistical method was used to set the sample size in advance, and investigators knew the group allocation.

V is shortened by 3 bases, J by 4 bases, and the region joining them spans 13 bases. Based on the germline V gene (reference sequence), the CDR1 and CDR2 sequences are MNHEY and SMNVEV. The CDR3 runs 15 amino acids, cysteine and phenylalanine included. Of the read, only the CDR3 DNA is kept; its 45 bases are in frame from base 1. The clonotype was recovered from a woman under 40 with Graves' hyperthyroidism. Material for sequencing was blood. Recombination linked TRBV27 to TRBJ1-3; there is no confident call for the D gene. CDR3 loop: CASSFLGGRGNTIYF. In nucleotide form, the sequence is TGTGCCAGCAGTTTTCTTGGAGGTCGGGGAAACACCATATATTTT.